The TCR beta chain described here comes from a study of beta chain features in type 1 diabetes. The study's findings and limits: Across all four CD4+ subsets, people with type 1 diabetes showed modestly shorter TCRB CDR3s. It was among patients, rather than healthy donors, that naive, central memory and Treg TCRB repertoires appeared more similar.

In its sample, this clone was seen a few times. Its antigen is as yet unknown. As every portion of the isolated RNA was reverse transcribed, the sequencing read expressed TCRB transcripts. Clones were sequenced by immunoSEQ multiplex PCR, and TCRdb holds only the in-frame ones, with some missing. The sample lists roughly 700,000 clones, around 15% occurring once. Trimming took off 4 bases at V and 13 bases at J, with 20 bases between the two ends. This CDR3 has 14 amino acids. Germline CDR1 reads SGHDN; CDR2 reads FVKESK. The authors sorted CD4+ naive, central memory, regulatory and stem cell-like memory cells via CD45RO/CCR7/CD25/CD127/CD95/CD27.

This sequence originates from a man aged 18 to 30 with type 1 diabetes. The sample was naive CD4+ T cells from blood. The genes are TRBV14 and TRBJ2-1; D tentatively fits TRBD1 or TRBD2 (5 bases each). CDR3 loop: CASSLIRDGAFQFF. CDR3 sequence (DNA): TGTGCCAGCAGCCTCATCCGGGACGGTGCGTTCCAGTTCTTC. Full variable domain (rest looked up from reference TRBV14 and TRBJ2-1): EAGVTQFPSHSVIEKGQTVTLRCDPISGHDNLYWYRRVMGKEIKFLLHFVKESKQDESGMPNNRFLAERTGGTYSTLKVQPAELEDSGVYFCASSLIRDGAFQFFGPGTRLTVL.